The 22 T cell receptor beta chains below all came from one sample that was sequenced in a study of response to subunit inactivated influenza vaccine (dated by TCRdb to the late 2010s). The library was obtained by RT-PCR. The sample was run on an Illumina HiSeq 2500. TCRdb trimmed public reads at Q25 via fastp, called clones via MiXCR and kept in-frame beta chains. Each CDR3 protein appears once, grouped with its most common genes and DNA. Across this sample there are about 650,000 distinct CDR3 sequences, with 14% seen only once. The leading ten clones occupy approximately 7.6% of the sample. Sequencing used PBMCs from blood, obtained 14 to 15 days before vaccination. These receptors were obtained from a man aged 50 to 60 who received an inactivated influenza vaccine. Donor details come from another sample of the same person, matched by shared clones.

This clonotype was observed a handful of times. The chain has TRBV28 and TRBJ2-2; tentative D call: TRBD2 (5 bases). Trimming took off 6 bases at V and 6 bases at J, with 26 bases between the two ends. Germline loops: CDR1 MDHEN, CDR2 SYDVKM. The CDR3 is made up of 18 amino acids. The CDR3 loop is CASRTRLSSPRKAGELFF. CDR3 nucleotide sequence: TGTGCCAGCAGAACCCGACTAAGCTCCCCAAGGAAAGCCGGGGAGCTGTTTTTT. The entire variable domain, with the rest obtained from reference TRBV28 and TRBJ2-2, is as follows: DVKVTQSSRYLVKRTGEKVFLECVQDMDHENMFWYRQDPGLGLRLIYFSYDVKMKEKGDIPEGYSVSREKKERFSLILESASTNQTSMYLCASRTRLSSPRKAGELFFGEGSRLTVL.

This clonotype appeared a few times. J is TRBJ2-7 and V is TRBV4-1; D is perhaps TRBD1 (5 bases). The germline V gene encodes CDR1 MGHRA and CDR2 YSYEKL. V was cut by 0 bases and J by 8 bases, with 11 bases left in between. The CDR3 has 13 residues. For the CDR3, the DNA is TGCGCCAGCAGCCAAGATGGGGCGTACAAGCAGTACTTC. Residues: CASSQDGAYKQYF.

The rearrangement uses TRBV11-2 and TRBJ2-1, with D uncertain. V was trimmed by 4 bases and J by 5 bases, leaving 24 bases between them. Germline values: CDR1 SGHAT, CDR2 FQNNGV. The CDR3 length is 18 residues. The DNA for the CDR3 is TGTGCCAGCAGCTCCAGATATTACGCAGCAGGTGGGAACAATGAGCAGTTCTTC. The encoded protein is CASSSRYYAAGGNNEQFF.

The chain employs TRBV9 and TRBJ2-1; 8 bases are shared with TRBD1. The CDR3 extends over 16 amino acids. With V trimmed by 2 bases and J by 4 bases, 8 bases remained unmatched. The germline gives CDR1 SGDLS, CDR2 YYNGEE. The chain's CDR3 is CASSVGTGGSYNEQFF. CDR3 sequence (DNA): TGTGCCAGCAGCGTTGGGACAGGAGGTTCTTACAATGAGCAGTTCTTC. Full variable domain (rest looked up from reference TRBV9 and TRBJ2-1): DSGVTQTPKHLITATGQRVTLRCSPRSGDLSVYWYQQSLDQGLQFLIQYYNGEERAKGNILERFSAQQFPDLHSELNLSSLELGDSALYFCASSVGTGGSYNEQFFGPGTRLTVL.

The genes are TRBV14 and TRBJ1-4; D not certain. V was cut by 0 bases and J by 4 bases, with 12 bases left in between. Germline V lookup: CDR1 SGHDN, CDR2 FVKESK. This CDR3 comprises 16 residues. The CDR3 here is CASSQEARAINEKLFF. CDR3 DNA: TGTGCCAGCAGCCAAGAAGCGAGAGCGATTAATGAAAAACTGTTTTTT.

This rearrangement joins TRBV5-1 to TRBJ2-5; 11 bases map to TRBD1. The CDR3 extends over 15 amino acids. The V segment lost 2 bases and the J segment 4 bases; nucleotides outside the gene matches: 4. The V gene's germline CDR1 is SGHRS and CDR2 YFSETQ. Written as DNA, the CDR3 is TGCGCCAGCAGCTTCCGGACAGGGGGCGGAGAGACCCAGTACTTC. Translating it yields CASSFRTGGGETQYF.

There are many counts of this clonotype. The CDR3 region is CASSTSGNTIYF. The DNA of the CDR3 is TGTGCCAGCAGTACATCTGGAAACACCATATATTTT. The chain joins TRBV2 to TRBJ1-3; unclear D gene. The CDR3 totals 12 residues. With 5 bases removed from V and 1 base from J, the gap between germline ends came to 3 bases. Per the germline V gene, CDR1 is SNHLY and CDR2 is FYNNEI.

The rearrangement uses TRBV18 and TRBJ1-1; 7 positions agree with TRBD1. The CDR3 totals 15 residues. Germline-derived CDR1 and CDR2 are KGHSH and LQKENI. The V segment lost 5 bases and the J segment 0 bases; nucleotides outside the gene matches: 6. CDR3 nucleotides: TGTGCCAGCTCAAGTCAGGGGGGTGTGAACACTGAAGCTTTCTTT. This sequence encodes CASSSQGGVNTEAFF.

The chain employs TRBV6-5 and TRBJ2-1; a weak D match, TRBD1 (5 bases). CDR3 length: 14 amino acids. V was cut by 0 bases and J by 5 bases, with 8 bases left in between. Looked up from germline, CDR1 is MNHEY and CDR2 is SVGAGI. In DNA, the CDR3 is TGTGCCAGCAGTTACTCGATCAGGGACAATGAGCAGTTCTTC. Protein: CASSYSIRDNEQFF.

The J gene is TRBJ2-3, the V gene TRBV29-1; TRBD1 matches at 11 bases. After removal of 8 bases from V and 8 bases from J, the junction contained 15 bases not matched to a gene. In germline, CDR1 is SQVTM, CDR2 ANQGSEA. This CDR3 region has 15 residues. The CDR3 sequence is CSTGGTGGSVGTQYF. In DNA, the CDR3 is TGCAGCACCGGAGGGACAGGGGGGTCTGTTGGTACGCAGTATTTT.

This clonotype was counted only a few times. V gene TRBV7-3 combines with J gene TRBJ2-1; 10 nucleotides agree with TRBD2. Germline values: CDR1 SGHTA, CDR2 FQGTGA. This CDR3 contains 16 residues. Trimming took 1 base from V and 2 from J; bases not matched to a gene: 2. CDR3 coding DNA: TGTGCCAGCAGCTTAATAGCGGGAGGTACCTACAATGAGCAGTTCTTC. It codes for CASSLIAGGTYNEQFF.

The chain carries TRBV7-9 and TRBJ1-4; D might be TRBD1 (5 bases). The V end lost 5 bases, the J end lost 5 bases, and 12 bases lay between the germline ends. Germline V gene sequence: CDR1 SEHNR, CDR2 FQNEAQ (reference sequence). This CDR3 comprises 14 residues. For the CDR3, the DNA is TGTGCCAGCAGCAACCAGGGTGCGAATGAAAAACTGTTTTTT. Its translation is CASSNQGANEKLFF.

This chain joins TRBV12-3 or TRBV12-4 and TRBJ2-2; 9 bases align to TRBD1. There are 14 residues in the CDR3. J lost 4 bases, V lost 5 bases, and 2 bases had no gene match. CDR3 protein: CASSKTGGTGELFF. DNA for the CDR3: TGTGCCAGCAGTAAGACAGGGGGCACCGGGGAGCTGTTTTTT.

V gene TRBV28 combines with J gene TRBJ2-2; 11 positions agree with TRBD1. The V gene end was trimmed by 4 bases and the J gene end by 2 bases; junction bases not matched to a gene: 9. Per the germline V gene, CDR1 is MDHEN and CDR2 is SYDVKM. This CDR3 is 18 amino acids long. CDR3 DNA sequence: TGTGCCAGCAGTTGGGGCCGGACAGGGGGCGATAACACCGGGGAGCTGTTTTTT. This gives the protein CASSWGRTGGDNTGELFF.

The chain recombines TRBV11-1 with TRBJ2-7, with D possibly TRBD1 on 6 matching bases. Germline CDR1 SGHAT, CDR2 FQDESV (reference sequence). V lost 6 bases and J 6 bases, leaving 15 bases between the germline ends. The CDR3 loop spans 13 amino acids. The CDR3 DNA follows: TGTGCCAGCAGTCCCGACAGGTTCGGCGAGCAGTACTTC. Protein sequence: CASSPDRFGEQYF.

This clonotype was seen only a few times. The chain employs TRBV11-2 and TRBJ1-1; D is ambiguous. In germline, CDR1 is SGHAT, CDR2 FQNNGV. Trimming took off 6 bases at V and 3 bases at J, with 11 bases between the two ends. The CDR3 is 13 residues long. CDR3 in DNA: TGTGCCAGCAGAACCTTACCATACACTGAAGCTTTCTTT. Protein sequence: CASRTLPYTEAFF.

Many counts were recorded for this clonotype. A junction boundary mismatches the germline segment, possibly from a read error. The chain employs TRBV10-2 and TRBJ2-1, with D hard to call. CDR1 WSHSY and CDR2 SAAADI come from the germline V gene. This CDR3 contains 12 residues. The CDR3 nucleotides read TGTGCCAGCAGTGACCGTGGAAATGAGCAGTTCTTC. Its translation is CASSDRGNEQFF.

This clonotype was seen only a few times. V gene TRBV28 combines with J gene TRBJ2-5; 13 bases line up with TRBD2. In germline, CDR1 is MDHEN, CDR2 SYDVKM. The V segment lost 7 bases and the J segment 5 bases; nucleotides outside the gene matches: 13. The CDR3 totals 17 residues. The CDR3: CASTPGLAGRRGETQYF. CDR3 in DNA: TGTGCCAGCACTCCGGGACTAGCGGGGCGAAGAGGGGAGACCCAGTACTTC.

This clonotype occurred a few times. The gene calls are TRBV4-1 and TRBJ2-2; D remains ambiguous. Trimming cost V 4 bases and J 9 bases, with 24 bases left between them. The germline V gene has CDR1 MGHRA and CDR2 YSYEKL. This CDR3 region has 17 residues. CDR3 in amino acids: CASSPPVKGLSRRELFF. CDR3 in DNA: TGCGCCAGCAGCCCCCCCGTCAAAGGGCTATCACGTCGGGAGCTGTTTTTT.

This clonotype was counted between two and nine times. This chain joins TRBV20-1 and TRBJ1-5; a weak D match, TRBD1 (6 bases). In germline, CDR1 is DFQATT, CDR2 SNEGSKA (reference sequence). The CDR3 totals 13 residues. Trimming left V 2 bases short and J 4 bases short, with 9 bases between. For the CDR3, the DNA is TGCAGTGCTAGAAACAGGGAAAATCAGCCCCAGCATTTT. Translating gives CSARNRENQPQHF.

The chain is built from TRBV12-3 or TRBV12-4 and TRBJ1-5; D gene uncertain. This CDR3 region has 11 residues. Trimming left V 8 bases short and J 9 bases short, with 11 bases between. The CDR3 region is CASAGWGPQHF. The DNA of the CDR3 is TGTGCCAGCGCTGGGTGGGGGCCCCAGCATTTT.

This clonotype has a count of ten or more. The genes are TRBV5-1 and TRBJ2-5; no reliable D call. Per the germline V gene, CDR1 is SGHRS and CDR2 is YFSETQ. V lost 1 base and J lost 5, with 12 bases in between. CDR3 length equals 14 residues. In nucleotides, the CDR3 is TGCGCCAGCAGCTTGATTTCGTTAGGGGAGACCCAGTACTTC. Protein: CASSLISLGETQYF.